This entry concerns a single T cell receptor beta chain. In the study's own analysis: Researchers report that nucleated cell counts were estimated from reference gene primer amplification. Profiled with immunoSEQ multiplex PCR; TCRdb holds only in-frame clones, not every one. From that table come the V and J calls and clone size; the DNA was used to work out D and trimming. The table shows around 260,000 clones, with around 82% occurring only once. The sample belongs to a study of blood T cell repertoires in COVID-19. About the study: Sites across the United States, Italy and Spain contributed samples from acute and convalescent COVID-19. PBMCs, B-cell-depleted T cells, or T cells were the source of the cDNA or gDNA that made up the material.

In Seattle, patients joined the study during active infection and were tracked longitudinally. The receptor's source is a human donor with COVID-19, enrolled during active disease. The donor label of this sample is uncertain. The specimen sequenced was peripheral blood.

CDR3 bases: TGTGCCAGCAGGGGCGGGGAATCACCCCTCCACTTT. It is translated as CASRGGESPLHF. The V call is TRBV2, the J call TRBJ1-6; D remains unclear. Germline V gene lookup returns CDR1 SNHLY and CDR2 FYNNEI. Trimming stripped 6 bases from V and 10 bases from J, with 10 bases between. The CDR3 extends over 12 amino acids.